This T cell receptor (beta chain) emerged from a study of CD8 T cells in ankylosing spondylitis. Quantitative 5'-RACE with molecular barcodes was used to make the TCR beta libraries. TCRdb processed the 5' RACE reads anew with MiXCR; each CDR3 protein has one entry. The table includes under 300,000 distinct CDR3 sequences, around 11% detected once. Trimming removed 6 bases at V and 2 bases at J, with 14 bases between. This CDR3 contains 13 residues. CDR1 and CDR2 (germline): SQVTM, ANQGSEA. This clonotype was seen ten or more times. Its antigen is not known. Study-wide points: What appeared characteristic of ankylosing spondylitis blood was a TCR beta motif of under 10 highly homologous variants.

The specimen was blood, either unsorted or a sorted T cell fraction (not recorded which). The receptor was derived from a male donor with ankylosing spondylitis or in good health (not recorded which). The chain employs TRBV29-1 and TRBJ2-7; no definite D call. DNA of the CDR3: TGCAGCGTCCGCGGATATTCCACCTACGAGCAGTACTTC. This encodes CSVRGYSTYEQYF.